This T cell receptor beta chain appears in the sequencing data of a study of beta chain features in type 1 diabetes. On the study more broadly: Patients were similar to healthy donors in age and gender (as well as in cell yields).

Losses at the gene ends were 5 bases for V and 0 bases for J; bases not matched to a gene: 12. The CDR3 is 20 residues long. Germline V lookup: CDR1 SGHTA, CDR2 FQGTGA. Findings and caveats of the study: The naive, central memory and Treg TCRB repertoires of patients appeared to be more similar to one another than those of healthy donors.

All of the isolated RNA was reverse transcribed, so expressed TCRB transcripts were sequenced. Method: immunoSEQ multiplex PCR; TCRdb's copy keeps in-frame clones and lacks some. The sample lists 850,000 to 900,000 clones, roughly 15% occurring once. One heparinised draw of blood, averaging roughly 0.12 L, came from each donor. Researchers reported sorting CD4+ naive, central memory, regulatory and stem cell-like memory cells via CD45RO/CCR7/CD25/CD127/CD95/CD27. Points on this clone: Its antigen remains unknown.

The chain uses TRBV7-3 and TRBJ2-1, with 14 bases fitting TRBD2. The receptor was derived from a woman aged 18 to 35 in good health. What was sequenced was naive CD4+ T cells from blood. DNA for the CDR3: TGTGCCAGCAGCGCTACTATGACTAGCGGGAGGGCAAGCTCCTACAATGAGCAGTTCTTC. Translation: CASSATMTSGRASSYNEQFF.